One sample yielded the 18 T cell receptor beta chains listed below, sequenced in a study of blood T cells in healthy people across ages. Primers used in a second PCR of about 6 to 11 cycles were a sample-barcoded 5' primer and a J-beta primer mix. From the 5' RACE reads, TCRdb called clonotypes with MiXCR, one entry per CDR3 protein. The sample lists some 880,000 distinct CDR3 sequences, roughly 34% occurring once. The source material was blood. The receptors stem from a young man in good health.

This clonotype came up a few times. One end of the junction does not line up with germline, which may come from a read error. The chain uses TRBV20-1 and TRBJ2-1; D possibly corresponds to TRBD2 (6 bases). The length of the CDR3 is 16 residues. Germline-derived CDR1 and CDR2 are DFQATT and SNEGSKA (reference sequence). CDR3 coding DNA: TGCAGTGCTAATGATTGGGCGGGAAGCTCCTACAATGAGCAGTATTTC. Translation: CSANDWAGSSYNEQYF.

V is TRBV2 and J is TRBJ1-1, with 8 bases aligning to TRBD1. V was clipped by 0 bases and J by 6 bases; unmatched bases: 15. Germline V lookup: CDR1 SNHLY, CDR2 FYNNEI. This CDR3 is 18 amino acids long. CDR3 DNA: TGTGCCAGCAGTGAAGCGGGCAGGGGGCGAAGTTCCTGGGCTGAAGCTTTCTTT. Translation gives CASSEAGRGRSSWAEAFF. The full variable domain, with the rest looked up from reference TRBV2 and TRBJ1-1, is EPEVTQTPSHQVTQMGQEVILRCVPISNHLYFYWYRQILGQKVEFLVSFYNNEISEKSEIFDDQFSVERPDGSNFTLKIRSTKLEDSAMYFCASSEAGRGRSSWAEAFFGQGTRLTVV.

The rearrangement links TRBV20-1 to TRBJ2-3, with TRBD1 as a possible D gene (5 bases). The V end was cut by 0 bases, the J end by 4 bases, with 8 bases between. The CDR3 has 13 amino acids. Per the germline V gene, CDR1 is DFQATT and CDR2 is SNEGSKA (reference sequence). The CDR3 sequence is CSAREGHADTQYF. The CDR3 nucleotides are TGCAGTGCTAGAGAGGGGCACGCAGATACGCAGTATTTT.

This clonotype was seen a few times. V and J are TRBV5-1 and TRBJ1-1, with no clear D. CDR3 length: 13 residues. Trimming removed 3 bases at V and 4 bases at J, with 10 bases between. From germline, CDR1 is SGHRS and CDR2 YFSETQ. The CDR3 sequence: CASSSREGTEAFF. CDR3 nucleotide sequence: TGCGCCAGCAGCTCAAGGGAAGGCACTGAAGCTTTCTTT.

This clonotype appeared a few times. V and J are TRBV20-1 and TRBJ1-4, with D possibly matching TRBD1 (6 bases). V lost 4 bases, J lost 0 bases, and 15 bases lay in between. CDR3 length: 16 amino acids. The germline V gene encodes CDR1 DFQATT and CDR2 SNEGSKA (reference sequence). CDR3 DNA sequence: TGCAGTGCTACCTCGGGGGGGCTCGCAACTAATGAAAAACTGTTTTTT. Its translation: CSATSGGLATNEKLFF.

The gene calls are TRBV9 and TRBJ1-3, with D possibly TRBD1 on 6 matching bases. Trimming took 3 bases from V and 2 from J, leaving 18 bases between them. The CDR3 runs 17 residues. Per germline, CDR1 SGDLS and CDR2 YYNGEE. The CDR3 sequence: CASSDPIGQTAGNTIYF. In DNA, the CDR3 is TGTGCCAGCAGCGACCCTATTGGACAGACCGCTGGAAACACCATATATTTT.

This clonotype turned up a few times. V gene TRBV6-2 or TRBV6-3 combines with J gene TRBJ1-1; no firm D call. The CDR3 totals 14 residues. Germline V gene lookup returns CDR1 MNHEY and CDR2 SVGEGT. V shed 2 bases and J shed 4 bases, with 11 bases lying between them. CDR3 sequence: CASSYTGDGTEAFF. DNA of the CDR3: TGTGCCAGCAGTTACACGGGCGACGGCACTGAAGCTTTCTTT.

With regard to this clonotype: A much larger clone differs from this one at a single base, so this may be a read error. The chain joins TRBV12-3 or TRBV12-4 to TRBJ1-1; no firm D call. CDR3 size: 14 residues. Trimming removed 6 bases at V and 0 bases at J, with 11 bases between. The CDR3 bases are TGTGCCAGCAGGTTTAGTACAGTGAACACTGAAGCTTTCTTT. As protein: CASRFSTVNTEAFF.

The gene calls are TRBV28 and TRBJ1-6; TRBD1 matches at 7 bases. CDR3 length equals 15 residues. With 3 bases clipped from V and 5 bases from J, the junction kept 4 bases outside the gene matches. Germline CDR1 reads MDHEN; CDR2 reads SYDVKM. The CDR3 DNA reads TGTGCCAGCAGTTTCGACCAGGGGGATAATTCACCCCTCCACTTT. This codes for CASSFDQGDNSPLHF.

This clonotype was observed a few times. J is TRBJ1-6 and V is TRBV20-1; no firm D call. V lost 0 bases to trimming and J lost 3 bases, with 6 bases between them. The CDR3 runs to 14 residues. CDR1 is DFQATT and CDR2 is SNEGSKA in the germline V gene (reference sequence). The CDR3 reads CSARDNYYNSPLHF. As DNA, the CDR3 is TGCAGTGCTAGAGATAATTACTATAATTCACCCCTCCACTTT.

The chain has TRBV10-3 and TRBJ1-5; maybe TRBD1 (5 bases). The CDR3 extends over 13 amino acids. The germline gives CDR1 ENHRY, CDR2 SYGVKD. Trimming shortened V by 6 bases and J by 7 bases, and 13 bases separated the two germline ends. The CDR3 here is CAIRDSVGQPQHF. Here the CDR3 DNA reads TGTGCCATCAGAGACAGTGTAGGGCAGCCCCAGCATTTT.

This clonotype was observed a few times. The rearrangement uses TRBV5-1 and TRBJ1-1; tentative D call: TRBD1 (5 bases). V was trimmed by 1 base and J by 3 bases, leaving 10 bases between them. The CDR3 is 14 amino acids. CDR1 is SGHRS, CDR2 YFSETQ, per germline. CDR3 nucleotides: TGCGCCAGCAGCTTGTCAGGGTTGGACACTGAAGCTTTCTTT. It yields the protein CASSLSGLDTEAFF.

The chain is built from TRBV11-2 and TRBJ2-7; TRBD1 matches 7 bases. The CDR3 has 17 residues. After removal of 4 bases from V and 0 bases from J, the junction contained 12 bases not matched to a gene. From germline, CDR1 is SGHAT and CDR2 FQNNGV. The DNA for the CDR3 is TGTGCCAGCAGCTCCCTTGGGAGAGGGGGCTACTCCTACGAGCAGTACTTC. This sequence encodes CASSSLGRGGYSYEQYF.

The J gene is TRBJ2-1, the V gene TRBV12-3 or TRBV12-4; D possibly corresponds to TRBD1 (5 bases). With 2 bases removed from V and 0 bases from J, the gap between germline ends came to 11 bases. The CDR3 has 16 amino acids. The chain's CDR3 is CASSLQAGPSYNEQFF. The CDR3 DNA sequence: TGTGCCAGCAGTTTACAGGCAGGGCCCTCCTACAATGAGCAGTTCTTC.

V usage is TRBV12-3 or TRBV12-4 and J usage is TRBJ1-1, with D hard to call. The CDR3 is made up of 14 amino acids. The V end was cut by 3 bases, the J end by 5 bases, with 13 bases between. CDR3 sequence reads: CASSLKPDGTEAFF. The CDR3 coding sequence is TGTGCCAGCAGTTTGAAACCCGATGGTACTGAAGCTTTCTTT.

The V and J genes are TRBV4-2 and TRBJ2-4, with D possibly being TRBD2 (5 bases). The J call is in doubt because the DNA end fits TRBJ2-7 better. CDR3 length: 15 amino acids. Germline V gene sequence: CDR1 LGHNA, CDR2 YNFKEQ. Here the CDR3 reads CASSQERRSSYEQYF. In DNA, the CDR3 is TGTGCCAGCAGCCAAGAACGGAGGTCATCCTACGAGCAGTACTTC.

This clonotype was counted between two and nine times. This sequence joins TRBV6-6 and TRBJ2-3, with D possibly matching TRBD2 (5 bases). The CDR3 is 16 residues long. The ends were cut back, 1 base at V and 0 bases at J, with 11 bases in the middle. Germline V gene sequence: CDR1 MNHNY, CDR2 SVGAGI (reference sequence). Here the CDR3 DNA reads TGTGCCAGCAGTTACTTACGCGGCGGGAGCACAGATACGCAGTATTTT. This gives the protein CASSYLRGGSTDTQYF.

This clonotype was seen more than once but under ten times. This sequence joins TRBV2 and TRBJ2-1; D may match TRBD1 or TRBD2 (6 bases each). Germline V gives CDR1 SNHLY, CDR2 FYNNEI. This CDR3 is 15 amino acids long. Trimming stripped 1 base from V and 4 bases from J, with 11 bases between. In nucleotides, the CDR3 is TGTGCCAGCAGTGAAGGGGGGGCGGAGTACAATGAGCAGTTCTTC. Protein product: CASSEGGAEYNEQFF.